The T cell receptor (beta chain) described here comes from a study of beta chain features in type 1 diabetes. The whole isolated RNA underwent reverse transcription, so sequencing captured expressed TCRB transcripts. Regulatory, naive and central memory T cell samples averaged about 3.57 million reads. Repertoires were generated with immunoSEQ multiplex PCR, while TCRdb's copy carries only in-frame clones and drops some. This table has some 330,000 clones, roughly 12% appearing once. Study results and caveats: Significant though moderate, a shortening of TCRB CDR3s appeared in all four CD4+ subsets of Type 1 diabetes patients. Within the patient group, naive, central memory and Treg TCRB repertoires appeared more similar to each other than within healthy donors.

The CDR3 runs to 17 residues. Germline V gene data show CDR1 as SGHAT and CDR2 as FQNNGV. With V trimmed by 5 bases and J by 8 bases, 18 bases remained unmatched. This clone has only a few counts. Its specificity is not known. The sequencing input was naive CD4+ T cells from blood. The sequence derives from a young woman with type 1 diabetes. The V call is TRBV11-2, the J call TRBJ2-3; 8 nucleotides line up with TRBD2. The CDR3 DNA sequence: TGTGCCAGCAGCCGGATCGAGCGGACTAGCTCACGGGGTACGCAGTATTTT. Translation gives CASSRIERTSSRGTQYF.